This T cell receptor (beta chain) was documented in a study of shared clonotypes between healthy human individuals. Study results and caveats: Clonotypes shared by all four donors outscored non-shared clonotypes in generation probability.

Investigators spread the genomic DNA of each subset evenly over several immunoSEQ plates. Profiled with immunoSEQ multiplex PCR; TCRdb holds only in-frame clones, not every one. The sample records some 650,000 clones, more than 95% being singletons. V shed 0 bases and J shed 6 bases, with 20 bases lying between them. The CDR3 spans 17 residues. Concerning this clone itself: Its antigen is not identified.

Within Nashville, Tennessee resided all donors, each a Caucasian adult. Source material: naive CD4+ T cells sorted from blood. Subset described: CD45RA+ positively selected. This chain links TRBV23-1 with TRBJ1-2, with D possibly being TRBD1 (5 bases). TRBV23-1 counts as an open reading frame of uncertain function. The source of this sequence is a woman aged 30 to 39 in good health. The CDR3 DNA reads as TGCGCCAGCAGTCAATCGTTGCACGGGGCAGGTCCTAATGGCTACACCTTC. Encoded protein: CASSQSLHGAGPNGYTF.